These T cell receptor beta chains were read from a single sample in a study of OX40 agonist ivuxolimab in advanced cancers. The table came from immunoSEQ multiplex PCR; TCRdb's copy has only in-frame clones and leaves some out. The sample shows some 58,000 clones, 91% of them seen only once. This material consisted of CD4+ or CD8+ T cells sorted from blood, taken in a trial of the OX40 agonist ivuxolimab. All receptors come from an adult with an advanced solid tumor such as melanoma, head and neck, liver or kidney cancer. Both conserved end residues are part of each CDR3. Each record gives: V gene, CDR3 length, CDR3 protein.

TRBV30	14	CARTDRGRVTEAFF
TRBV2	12	CASSEPRSPLHF
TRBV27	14	CASSLSGEYNEQFF
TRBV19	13	CASSIDRDSEAFF
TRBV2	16	CASSERGGLVQETQYF
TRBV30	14	CAWSRDRPLYGYTF
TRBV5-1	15	CATAARGGEEETQYF
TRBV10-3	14	CAISLGSTIYGYTF
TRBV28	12	CGSAGPTGELFF
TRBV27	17	CASSQGTGGSGANVLTF
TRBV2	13	CASNSEGAVGYTF
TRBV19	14	CASTQTGGPYEQYF
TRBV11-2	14	CASSRINLNYGYTF
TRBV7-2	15	CASSFQRGGYNEQFF
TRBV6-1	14	CASAPGQGAGGYTF
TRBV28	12	CASSAYRDGYTF
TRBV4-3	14	CASSRAATNEKLFF
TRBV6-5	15	CASSYSEEFLGEQYF
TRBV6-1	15	CASSVWGAGEETQYF
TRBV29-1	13	CSVEGQSTDTQYF
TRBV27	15	CASSLLGGANEKLFF
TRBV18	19	CASSRADRTNLSFNQPQHF
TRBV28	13	CASSSRGSTEAFF
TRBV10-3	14	CAISDGVLLHGYTF
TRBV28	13	CASSQGITGELFF
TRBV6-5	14	CASRAGTARREQYF
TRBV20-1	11	CSAWNNEKLFF
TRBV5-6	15	CASSPGLAGGREQFF
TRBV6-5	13	CASSLAGSYEQYF
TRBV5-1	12	CASSLEGDTQYF
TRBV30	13	CAWSVFDGYGYTF
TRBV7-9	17	CASSLGIGATQDEQLFF
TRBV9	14	CASSTRVSSYGYTF
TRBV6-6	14	CASTRDTSNYGYTF
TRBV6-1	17	CASSEAIAGTRSTEAFF
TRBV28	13	CASIDPGNSPLHF
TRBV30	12	CAWNRGTGGYTF
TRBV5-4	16	CASSERLGGDQETQYF